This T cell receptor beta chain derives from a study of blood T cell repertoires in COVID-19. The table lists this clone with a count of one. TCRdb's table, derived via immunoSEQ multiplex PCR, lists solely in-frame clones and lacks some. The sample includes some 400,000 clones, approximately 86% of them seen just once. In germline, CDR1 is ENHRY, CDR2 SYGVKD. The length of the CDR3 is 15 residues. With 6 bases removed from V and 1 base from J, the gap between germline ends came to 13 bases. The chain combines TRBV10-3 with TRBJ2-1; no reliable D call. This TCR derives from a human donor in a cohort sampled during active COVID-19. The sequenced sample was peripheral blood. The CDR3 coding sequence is TGTGCCATCAGGACTTACCCTCTATCCTACAATGAGCAGTTCTTC. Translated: CAIRTYPLSYNEQFF.